This T cell receptor (beta chain) is from a study of T cell responses to AZD1222 COVID-19 vaccine. Study conclusions and caveats: Most donors were white British and more were female, and clonal diversity was possibly underestimated.

V was cut by 7 bases and J by 7 bases, with 11 bases left in between. The CDR3 totals 13 residues. CDR1 is SNHLY, CDR2 FYNNEI, per germline. The data were produced by immunoSEQ multiplex PCR, yet TCRdb's version contains in-frame clones alone and is incomplete. The sample has around 99,000 clones, 80% to 90% seen once. As for this clone: Its target is not known.

The starting material was peripheral blood, obtained 28 days after the second AZD1222 dose. The chain employs TRBV2 and TRBJ1-6; a possible D gene is TRBD1 (6 bases). This receptor was identified in an adult who received the AZD1222 COVID-19 vaccine. CDR3 protein: CASNQGTNSPLHF. CDR3 DNA sequence: TGTGCCAGCAATCAGGGGACGAATTCACCCCTCCACTTT.